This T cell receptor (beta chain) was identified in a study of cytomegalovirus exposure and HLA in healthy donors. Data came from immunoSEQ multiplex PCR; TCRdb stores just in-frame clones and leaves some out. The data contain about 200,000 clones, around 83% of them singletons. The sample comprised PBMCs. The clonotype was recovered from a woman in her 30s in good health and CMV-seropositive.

The CDR3 reads CASSQREGLGITQYF. Written as DNA, the CDR3 is TGTGCCAGCAGCCAGCGGGAGGGCCTGGGGATTACGCAGTATTTT. The chain links TRBV5-6 to TRBJ2-3, with 10 bases aligning to TRBD2. This CDR3 has 15 amino acids. Germline assignment: CDR1 SGHDT and CDR2 YYEEEE. Trimming removed 4 bases from V and 8 bases from J; junction bases left unmatched: 10.